There are a few counts of the clone carrying this TCR beta chain. These data are taken from a study of blood T cell repertoires in COVID-19. On the study more broadly: The United States, Italy and Spain were the sources of the acute and convalescent COVID-19 samples. T cells, B-cell-depleted T cells, or PBMCs provided the cDNA or gDNA that served as material.

Seattle patient enrollment occurred during active infection, with longitudinal follow-up thereafter. Authors' methods: Estimates of nucleated cell counts were drawn from the amplification of reference gene primers. TCRdb's copy holds only in-frame clones and misses some; the assay was immunoSEQ multiplex PCR. That table gives V, J and clone size, and the DNA gave D and trimming. The table includes roughly 290,000 clones, about 86% detected once. The origin of this receptor is a person in their 70s with COVID-19, enrolled during active disease. The sequencing input was peripheral blood.

CDR3 bases: TGTGCCAGCAGCGTAGTTAGGAGGAGTCATGAAGCTTTCTTT. Translation gives CASSVVRRSHEAFF. This sequence joins TRBV9 and TRBJ1-1; unclear D gene. The germline gives CDR1 SGDLS, CDR2 YYNGEE. The CDR3 consists of 14 residues. The V and J ends lost 0 bases and 7 bases respectively, with 13 bases between them.